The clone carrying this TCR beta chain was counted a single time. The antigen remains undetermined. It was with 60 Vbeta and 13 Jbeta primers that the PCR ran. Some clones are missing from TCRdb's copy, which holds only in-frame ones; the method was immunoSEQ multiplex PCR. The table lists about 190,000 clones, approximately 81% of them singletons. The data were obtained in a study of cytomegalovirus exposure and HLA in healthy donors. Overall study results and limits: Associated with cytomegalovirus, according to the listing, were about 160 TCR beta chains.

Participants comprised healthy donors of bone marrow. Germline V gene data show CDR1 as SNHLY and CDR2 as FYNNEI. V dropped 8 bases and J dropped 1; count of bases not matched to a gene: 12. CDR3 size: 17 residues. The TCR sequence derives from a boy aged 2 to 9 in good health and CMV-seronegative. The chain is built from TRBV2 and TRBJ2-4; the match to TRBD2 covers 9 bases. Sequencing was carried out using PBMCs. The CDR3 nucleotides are TGTGCCAGCCCTGATCAGAGGAGCGGGGGGGCCAAAAACATTCAGTACTTC. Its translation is CASPDQRSGGAKNIQYF.